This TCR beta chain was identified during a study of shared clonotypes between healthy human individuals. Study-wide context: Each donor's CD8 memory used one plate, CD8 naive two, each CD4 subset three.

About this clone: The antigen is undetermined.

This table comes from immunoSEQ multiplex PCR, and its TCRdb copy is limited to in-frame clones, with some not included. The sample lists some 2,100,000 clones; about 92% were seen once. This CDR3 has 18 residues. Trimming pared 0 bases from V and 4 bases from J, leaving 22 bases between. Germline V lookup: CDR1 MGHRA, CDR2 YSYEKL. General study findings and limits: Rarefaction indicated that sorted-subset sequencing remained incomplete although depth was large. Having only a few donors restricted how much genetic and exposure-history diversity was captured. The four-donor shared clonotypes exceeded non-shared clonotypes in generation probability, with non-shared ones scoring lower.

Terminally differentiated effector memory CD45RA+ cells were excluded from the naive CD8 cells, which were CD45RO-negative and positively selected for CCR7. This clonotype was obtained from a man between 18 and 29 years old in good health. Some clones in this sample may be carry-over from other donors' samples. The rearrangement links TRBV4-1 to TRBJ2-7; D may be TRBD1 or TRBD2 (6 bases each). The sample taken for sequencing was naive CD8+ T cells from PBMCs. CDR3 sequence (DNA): TGCGCCAGCAGCCAAGATTGGGGACTCAGGGGTGTCGCGTACGAGCAGTACTTC. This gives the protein CASSQDWGLRGVAYEQYF.